The clone carrying this TCR beta chain showed up just a few times. Its antigen is as yet unknown. Specified time point: week 47, end of study. Vaccinated patients received 300 ug of mutant IDH1 20-mer peptide per dose, with topical imiquimod. This sample is drawn from a study of a mutant IDH1 vaccine in newly diagnosed glioma. TCRdb's copy holds only in-frame clones and misses some; the assay was immunoSEQ multiplex PCR. The sample holds some 25,000 clones; roughly 80% are singletons and the top ten take approximately 3.6%. With 5 bases removed from V and 0 bases from J, the gap between germline ends came to 10 bases. There are 14 residues in the CDR3. Germline V gene lookup returns CDR1 SGHAT and CDR2 FQNNGV.

This material consisted of PBMCs, taken from a glioma patient whose treatment included an IDH1 peptide vaccine. The chain couples TRBV11-2 to TRBJ1-1; D gene uncertain. This receptor was obtained from a man aged 40-55 years with glioma. Some clones in this sample may be carry-over from other donors' samples. The CDR3 reads CASSTWTVNTEAFF. CDR3 sequence (DNA): TGTGCCAGCAGCACATGGACGGTGAACACTGAAGCTTTCTTT. Full variable domain (rest looked up from reference TRBV11-2 and TRBJ1-1): EAGVAQSPRYKIIEKRQSVAFWCNPISGHATLYWYQQILGQGPKLLIQFQNNGVVDDSQLPKDRFSAERLKGVDSTLKIQPAKLEDSAVYLCASSTWTVNTEAFFGQGTRLTVV.